This TCR beta chain is drawn from a study of beta chain features in type 1 diabetes (dated by TCRdb to the late 2010s). Study-wide context: Mean age, gender distribution, total cell number and subset yield did not differ between patients and healthy donors. In the study, recently diagnosed type 1 diabetes patients and matched healthy donors were compared on the TCRB repertoires of their sorted circulating CD4+ T cell subsets. A total of 85 million to 110 million sorted cells were examined across all samples, and RNA yield correlated strongly with the number of cells per subset. Regulatory and stem cell-like memory subsets were obtained from only 8 patients and roughly 8 healthy donors, while naive and central memory subsets were obtained from all 30 or so donors.

Study-wide conclusions, independent of this receptor: Fewer insertions and more nucleotide deletions at VDJ recombination sites were observed in patients with type 1 diabetes, implying thymic rearrangement abnormalities. Type 1 diabetes patients showed a moderate but significant shortening of TCRB CDR3 length in all four CD4+ subsets. The naive, central memory and regulatory TCRB repertoires appeared to resemble one another more closely among patients than among healthy donors. Because the HLA sub-analyses included only small numbers of individuals, any influence of HLA type on TCRB rearrangement was left unresolved. Because cDNA rather than genomic DNA was sequenced, highly expressing activated cells could have been over-represented, although no difference in activation and CD3 levels was found between groups. Shorter templates might be favored by PCR, yet because patient and control samples were amplified and corrected together, any such skew would affect both groups equally.

Each donor gave one peripheral blood draw, averaging roughly 100 mL, which was collected into heparinised tubes. Using a panel that included CD45RO, CCR7, CD25, CD127, CD95 and CD27, naive, central memory, regulatory and stem cell-like memory CD4+ T cells were sorted on a BD FACSAria II. Purity was above 95% for every sorted population. PBMCs were isolated right away by Lymphoprep density gradient centrifugation and were stained directly, without culture. Samples were stained and sorted in pairs, with one healthy donor and one patient per experiment, so that batch effects were minimized. Trimming removed 2 bases from V and 7 bases from J, leaving 18 bases between the germline ends. From the cysteine through the phenylalanine, the CDR3 covers 16 amino acids. Left in the record is the CDR3 DNA by itself, 48 bases read in frame from the first base. The germline V gene gives CDR1 as MGHDK and CDR2 as SYGVNS.

With regard to this clone: Its specific antigen is unknown. Per-base quality was not reported, and no clone a single base away is much larger than it.

All of the isolated RNA was reverse transcribed with the High Capacity cDNA Reverse Transcription Kit, so expressed TCRB transcripts were sequenced. Stem cell-like memory T cell samples underwent survey-depth immunoSEQ sequencing, averaging approximately 1 million total reads per sample. Sorted cells were lysed in RLT buffer and RNA was extracted with DNase-treated RNeasy Micro or Mini kits, depending on cell number. To prevent cross-contamination, every cell subset was processed on its own, while patient and healthy donor samples were processed together. Using the immunoSEQ multiplex PCR, TCRB sequences were amplified from cDNA into 87-bp fragments spanning the CDR3 region. Sequencing of the amplicons was performed on the Illumina HiSeq platform. Processing in the source paper ran as follows. PCR bias was corrected computationally using synthetic template baselines, and reads within Hamming distance 2 were collapsed, with unmergeable singletons discarded. Reads were aligned against IMGT to assign V, D and J genes, CDR3 length and insertions or deletions at six rearrangement sites. Within each subset, clonotype counts were normalized to sorted cell number, after which true diversity and Gini coefficients were computed with the tcR R package. The overlap coefficient, calculated on TCRB nucleotide sequences, was used to quantify repertoire sharing. Held by TCRdb, this immuneACCESS table contains in-frame sequences only and omits some clones. Under half of the omission traces to an unresolved V gene where checked; the cause of the rest is unknown. Clone size and V and J calls were adopted from that table, with D and trimming inferred from the DNA. The sample table contains around 19,000 clones; only one count was recorded for around 50% of them. The top ten clones comprise about 0.4% of the sample.

The chain couples TRBV25-1 to TRBJ2-1, and possibly TRBD1, on 5 matching bases. The clonotype comes from a man aged 18 to 29 in good health. Sequencing input: stem cell memory CD4+ T cells from blood. Read against the paper, the sample's cell subset or site label means: stem cell-like memory CD4+ T cells. This receptor carries the CDR3 CASSEQDNAPINEQFF. The bases are TGTGCCAGCAGTGAACAGGACAACGCTCCTATTAATGAGCAGTTCTTC.